This T cell receptor (beta chain) was identified in a study of blood T cell repertoires in COVID-19. Study information: The United States, Italy and Spain were the sources of the acute and convalescent COVID-19 samples.

CDR3 length: 13 residues. CDR1 is SGHDT and CDR2 is YYEEEE in the germline V gene. Losses at the gene ends were 6 bases for V and 3 bases for J; bases not matched to a gene: 5. Libraries were prepared by immunoSEQ multiplex PCR; TCRdb keeps only in-frame clonotypes and omits some of them. The data show 120,000 to 150,000 clones, with 80% seen just once and 10% to 15% held by the top ten. The sequence derives from a man aged 55-75 years with active or convalescent COVID-19. Sequenced input: peripheral blood. The rearrangement joins TRBV5-6 to TRBJ2-5, with 7 bases lining up with TRBD1. This CDR3 reads CASTIDREETQYF. CDR3 DNA sequence: TGTGCCAGCACCATCGACAGGGAAGAGACCCAGTACTTC.